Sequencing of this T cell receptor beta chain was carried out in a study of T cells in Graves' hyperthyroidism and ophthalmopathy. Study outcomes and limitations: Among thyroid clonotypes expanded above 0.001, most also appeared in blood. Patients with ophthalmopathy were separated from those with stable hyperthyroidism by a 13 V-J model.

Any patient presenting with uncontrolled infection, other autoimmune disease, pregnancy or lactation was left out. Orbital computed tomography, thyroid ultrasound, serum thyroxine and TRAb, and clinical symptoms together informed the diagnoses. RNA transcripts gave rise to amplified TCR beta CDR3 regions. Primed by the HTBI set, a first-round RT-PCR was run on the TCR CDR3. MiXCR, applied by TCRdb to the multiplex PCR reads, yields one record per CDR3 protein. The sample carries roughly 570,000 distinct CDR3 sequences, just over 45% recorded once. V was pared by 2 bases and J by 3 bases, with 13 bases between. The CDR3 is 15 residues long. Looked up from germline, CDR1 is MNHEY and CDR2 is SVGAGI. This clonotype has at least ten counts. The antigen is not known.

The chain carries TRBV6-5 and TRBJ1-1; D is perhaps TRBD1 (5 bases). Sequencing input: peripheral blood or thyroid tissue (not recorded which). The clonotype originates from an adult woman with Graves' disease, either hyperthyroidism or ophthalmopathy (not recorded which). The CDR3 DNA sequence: TGTGCCAGCAGTTACCAGGGCAGGGCGGACACTGAAGCTTTCTTT. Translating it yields CASSYQGRADTEAFF.